These 23 T cell receptor beta chains share one sample of origin, sequenced in a study of cytotoxic CD8 clonotypes in ibrutinib-treated CLL. The repertoire was sequenced with immunoSEQ multiplex PCR; TCRdb's copy has only in-frame clones and lacks some. The table lists roughly 170,000 clones, under 85% of them singletons, with under 5.5% in the top ten. Specimen: PBMCs, collected after 24 months of ibrutinib treatment. These receptors all come from a human donor with chronic lymphocytic leukemia.

This clone was seen just once. The chain carries TRBV7-2 and TRBJ2-3; no reliable D call. The CDR3 sequence is 13 residues long. The V gene lost 1 base and the J gene lost 7 bases, with 9 bases spanning the gap. CDR1 and CDR2 from the germline V gene are SGHTA and FQGNSA. Here the CDR3 reads CASSLEFTNTQYF. The CDR3 region has the DNA TGTGCCAGCAGCTTAGAGTTTACTAATACGCAGTATTTT.

V gene TRBV5-1 combines with J gene TRBJ2-7; D uncertain. Germline assignment: CDR1 SGHRS and CDR2 YFSETQ. There are 13 residues in the CDR3. Trimming took off 0 bases at V and 0 bases at J, with 4 bases between the two ends. This chain's CDR3 is CASSLGNSYEQYF. CDR3 bases: TGCGCCAGCAGCTTGGGCAACTCCTACGAGCAGTACTTC. Complete variable domain (other parts from reference TRBV5-1 and TRBJ2-7): KAGVTQTPRYLIKTRGQQVTLSCSPISGHRSVSWYQQTPGQGLQFLFEYFSETQRNKGNFPGRFSGRQFSNSRSEMNVSTLELGDSALYLCASSLGNSYEQYFGPGTRLTVT.

This clone was seen a few times. CDR3 bases: TGTGCCAGCAGTCCCCCGGGCAACGGGGCCTTTGTGCACGAGCAGTACTTC. It is translated as CASSPPGNGAFVHEQYF. V is TRBV28 and J is TRBJ2-7; D tentatively reads TRBD1 or TRBD2 (5 bases each). CDR3 length: 17 amino acids. CDR1 and CDR2 from the germline V gene are MDHEN and SYDVKM. The V and J ends lost 5 bases and 5 bases respectively, with 25 bases between them.

CDR3 in amino acids: CASHTESDSPLHF. CDR3 DNA sequence: TGTGCCAGCCACACGGAGTCCGATTCACCCCTCCACTTT. The chain joins TRBV6-6 to TRBJ1-6, with D hard to call. This CDR3 is 13 amino acids long. Germline V CDR1 and CDR2: MNHNY, SVGAGI (reference sequence). The V and J ends lost 8 bases and 8 bases respectively, with 13 bases between them.

This chain uses TRBV7-2 with TRBJ2-5; 9 positions agree with TRBD2. The CDR3 runs to 14 residues. The ends lost 6 bases at V and 5 bases at J; junction bases unmatched: 7. Germline loops: CDR1 SGHTA, CDR2 FQGNSA. CDR3 nucleotides: TGTGCCAGCAGTTTTAGCGGGAGCGGGGAGACCCAGTACTTC. This codes for CASSFSGSGETQYF.

The chain joins TRBV28 to TRBJ2-3, with D perhaps matching TRBD2 (5 bases). The CDR3 covers 15 residues. Trimming removed 2 bases at V and 6 bases at J, with 15 bases between. CDR1 and CDR2 (germline): MDHEN, SYDVKM. In nucleotides, the CDR3 is TGTGCCAGCAGTTTAGAGAGGGCGCTAGAGGATACGCAGTATTTT. Translation: CASSLERALEDTQYF.

A few counts support this clone. This chain uses TRBV18 with TRBJ1-5; a weak D match, TRBD1 (5 bases). Trimming cost V 2 bases and J 9 bases, with 11 bases left between them. The V gene's germline CDR1 is KGHSH and CDR2 LQKENI. The CDR3 covers 13 residues. The CDR3 sequence is CASSPNDSGPQHF. The CDR3 bases are TGTGCCAGCTCACCAAACGACAGTGGGCCCCAGCATTTT.

V gene TRBV5-1 combines with J gene TRBJ1-1; weak D call: TRBD1 (5 bases). The ends were cut back, 2 bases at V and 3 bases at J, with 14 bases in the middle. CDR1 and CDR2 (germline): SGHRS, YFSETQ. This CDR3 is 15 amino acids long. The CDR3 reads CASSFEDRIYTEAFF. CDR3 in DNA: TGCGCCAGCAGCTTTGAAGACAGAATATACACTGAAGCTTTCTTT.

J is TRBJ2-3 and V is TRBV9, with a tentative D call TRBD2 (6 bases). Germline-derived CDR1 and CDR2 are SGDLS and YYNGEE. The length of the CDR3 is 16 residues. V dropped 0 bases and J dropped 2 bases, with 13 bases sitting between them. The CDR3 region is CASSVAPAGPTDTQYF. DNA of the CDR3: TGTGCCAGCAGCGTAGCTCCCGCGGGGCCCACAGATACGCAGTATTTT. The variable domain in full, with the rest retrieved from reference TRBV9 and TRBJ2-3, is DSGVTQTPKHLITATGQRVTLRCSPRSGDLSVYWYQQSLDQGLQFLIQYYNGEERAKGNILERFSAQQFPDLHSELNLSSLELGDSALYFCASSVAPAGPTDTQYFGPGTRLTVL.

The chain joins TRBV7-2 to TRBJ2-5; D not resolved. Trimming took 5 bases from V and 7 from J, leaving 8 bases between them. The germline gives CDR1 SGHTA, CDR2 FQGNSA. The CDR3 is made up of 11 amino acids. CDR3 region: CASSPLGTQYF. The CDR3 nucleotides are TGTGCCAGCAGCCCCTTGGGGACCCAGTACTTC.

The chain recombines TRBV27 with TRBJ2-1; 7 bases agree with TRBD1. Germline V gene data show CDR1 as MNHEY and CDR2 as SMNVEV (reference sequence). V trimming: 2 bases; J trimming: 5 bases; junction bases outside the gene matches: 3. This CDR3 has 14 amino acids. Here the CDR3 reads CASSLGGQHNEQFF. CDR3 nucleotides: TGTGCCAGCAGTTTAGGGGGACAGCACAATGAGCAGTTCTTC.

The chain couples TRBV6-6 to TRBJ2-3; D might be TRBD1 (6 bases). The V end was cut by 6 bases, the J end by 2 bases, with 12 bases between. Germline CDR1 is MNHNY and CDR2 is SVGAGI (reference sequence). CDR3 length: 14 residues. CDR3 nucleotides: TGTGCCAGCAGCTCAACAGGGACCACAGATACGCAGTATTTT. This sequence encodes CASSSTGTTDTQYF.

The rearrangement links TRBV4-1 to TRBJ1-1, with a possible D match to TRBD1 (6 bases). The V end was cut by 3 bases, the J end by 0 bases, with 14 bases between. Germline CDR1 reads MGHRA; CDR2 reads YSYEKL. The CDR3 length is 16 residues. CDR3 nucleotides: TGCGCCAGCAGCCATTATTCCGACAGGCTGAACACTGAAGCTTTCTTT. Protein sequence: CASSHYSDRLNTEAFF.

This chain links TRBV7-2 with TRBJ1-2; TRBD1 might be the D (6 bases). Germline-derived CDR1 and CDR2 are SGHTA and FQGNSA. V lost 6 bases to trimming and J lost 8 bases, with 16 bases between them. The CDR3 covers 13 residues. CDR3 amino acids: CASREGVLEGYTF. The CDR3 DNA sequence: TGTGCCAGCAGAGAGGGGGTCTTAGAGGGCTACACCTTC.

As to this clone: Other DNA sequences of this sample code for an identical CDR3. The chain recombines TRBV4-3 with TRBJ2-1, with TRBD2 as a possible D gene (5 bases). The CDR3 contains 14 residues. Trimming removed 4 bases at V and 6 bases at J, with 13 bases between. Germline V gene sequence: CDR1 LGHNA, CDR2 YSLEER. CDR3 coding DNA: TGCGCCAGCAGCCCCGGTCTAGCCGGCAATGAGCAGTTCTTC. Its protein is CASSPGLAGNEQFF.

The chain has TRBV6-5 and TRBJ1-2; tentative D call: TRBD1 (6 bases). The CDR3 is made up of 15 amino acids. V was cut by 2 bases and J by 4 bases, with 14 bases left in between. Germline assignment: CDR1 MNHEY and CDR2 SVGAGI. The DNA of the CDR3 is TGTGCCAGCAGTTACCCGGAGGGGGGGGGCTATGGCTACACCTTC. This gives the protein CASSYPEGGGYGYTF.

The chain employs TRBV7-9 and TRBJ1-1, with D possibly being TRBD1 (5 bases). Germline V CDR1 and CDR2: SEHNR, FQNEAQ (reference sequence). The CDR3 extends over 15 amino acids. Trimming removed 6 bases from V and 0 bases from J, with 14 bases in between. CDR3 sequence: CASRRGSNMNTEAFF. Here the CDR3 DNA reads TGTGCCAGCAGGCGGGGCAGCAACATGAACACTGAAGCTTTCTTT.

The chain combines TRBV7-2 with TRBJ2-5, with D hard to call. CDR3 length: 15 residues. V shed 1 base and J shed 5 bases, with 14 bases lying between them. Germline V gene lookup returns CDR1 SGHTA and CDR2 FQGNSA. CDR3 sequence: CASSLDLGLGETQYF. CDR3 in DNA: TGTGCCAGCAGCTTAGATCTAGGGCTTGGGGAGACCCAGTACTTC.

J is TRBJ1-1 and V is TRBV6-1, with D hard to call. V gave up 8 bases and J gave up 1 base, with 14 bases separating them. CDR3 length equals 14 residues. Germline V gene sequence: CDR1 MNHNS, CDR2 SASEGT. In DNA form, the CDR3 reads TGTGCCAGCTCGAACTGGTGGGCGAACACTGAAGCTTTCTTT. This sequence encodes CASSNWWANTEAFF.

This rearrangement joins TRBV11-2 to TRBJ1-1; no clear D. V dropped 5 bases and J dropped 0 bases, with 7 bases sitting between them. Germline values: CDR1 SGHAT, CDR2 FQNNGV. This CDR3 region has 13 residues. CDR3 in DNA: TGTGCCAGCAGCCCGGGATTGAACACTGAAGCTTTCTTT. Residues: CASSPGLNTEAFF.

V is TRBV6-1 and J is TRBJ1-5; D gene ambiguous. V was trimmed by 4 bases and J by 3 bases, leaving 7 bases between them. The CDR3 extends over 13 amino acids. Looked up from germline, CDR1 is MNHNS and CDR2 is SASEGT. Written as DNA, the CDR3 is TGTGCCAGCAGTGCCGTGGTCAATCAGCCCCAGCATTTT. Protein sequence: CASSAVVNQPQHF.

This clone was counted only a few times. This chain connects TRBV7-2 to TRBJ2-7; the D gene is possibly TRBD2 (5 bases). This CDR3 comprises 14 residues. Deletions cut 4 bases from V and 0 bases from J, with 10 bases between. CDR1 and CDR2 (germline): SGHTA, FQGNSA. The CDR3 region is CASSSPRGSYEQYF. In DNA, the CDR3 is TGTGCCAGCAGCTCCCCCCGGGGCTCCTACGAGCAGTACTTC.

The CDR3 spells CASSISSGTDTQYF. Written as DNA, the CDR3 is TGTGCCAGCAGTATATCGTCGGGCACAGATACGCAGTATTTT. The V and J genes are TRBV28 and TRBJ2-3, with D unclear. In germline, CDR1 is MDHEN, CDR2 SYDVKM. V lost 5 bases, J lost 1 base, and 10 bases lay in between. The CDR3 totals 14 residues.